A selection of T cell receptor beta chains follows, all from one sample in a study of shared clonotypes between healthy human individuals. Method: immunoSEQ multiplex PCR; TCRdb's copy keeps in-frame clones and lacks some. This repertoire shows around 640,000 clones, roughly 95% found once; its top ten account for 0.095% to 0.13%. The source material was naive CD8+ T cells sorted from blood. The receptors shown here come from a woman in her 30s in good health. The CDR3 runs from the conserved cysteine through the conserved F or W. A D gene is named only where the DNA matches it firmly. Expanded clones are given a class, and other clones once, few, many or no size at all.

TRBJ2-1,TRBD2,NA,TRBV5-6,CASSFLTSGRNNEQFF,TGTGCCAGCAGCTTCCTGACTAGCGGCAGGAACAATGAGCAGTTCTTC
TRBJ2-2,NA,NA,TRBV7-2,CASRGYGQYTGELFF,TGTGCCAGCAGGGGTTATGGACAATACACCGGGGAGCTGTTTTTT
TRBJ1-6,NA,once,TRBV27,CASSVIPGALHF,TGTGCCAGCAGTGTCATCCCTGGTGCCCTCCACTTT
TRBJ1-3,NA,NA,TRBV29-1,CSCTGDSGNTIYF,TGCAGCTGTACAGGCGACTCTGGAAACACCATATATTTT
TRBJ1-5,NA,NA,TRBV27,CASSLSRGNQPQHF,TGTGCCAGCAGTTTAAGTCGAGGCAATCAGCCCCAGCATTTT
TRBJ2-1,TRBD2,NA,TRBV27,CASSFVAGGGWNEQFF,TGTGCCAGCAGTTTTGTAGCGGGAGGCGGGTGGAATGAGCAGTTCTTC
TRBJ1-1,NA,once,TRBV28,CATTDTPNTEAFF,TGTGCCACAACGGACACGCCAAACACTGAAGCTTTCTTT
TRBJ2-2,TRBD1,NA,TRBV29-1,CSVPGTGPNTGELFF,TGCAGCGTACCTGGGACAGGGCCTAACACCGGGGAGCTGTTTTTT
TRBJ1-3,NA,NA,TRBV2,CASTGEDGNTIYF,TGTGCCAGCACCGGGGAGGACGGAAACACCATATATTTT
TRBJ1-1,NA,NA,TRBV28,CASSLYARPGAFF,TGTGCCAGCAGTTTATATGCGCGTCCGGGAGCTTTCTTT
TRBJ1-2,TRBD1,NA,TRBV2,CASRGQGELGYGYTF,TGTGCCAGCCGGGGACAGGGGGAGCTTGGATATGGCTACACCTTC
TRBJ1-5,NA,NA,TRBV6-1,CASSVTVPGSNQPQHF,TGTGCCAGCAGTGTGACAGTCCCTGGTAGCAATCAGCCCCAGCATTTT
TRBJ2-7,TRBD2,NA,TRBV4-1,CASSQTGLTSYEQYF,TGCGCCAGCAGCCAAACGGGACTAACTTCCTACGAGCAGTACTTC
TRBJ2-3,NA,NA,TRBV27,CASSSTDTQYF,TGTGCCAGCTCTAGCACAGATACGCAGTATTTT
TRBJ2-1,NA,NA,TRBV29-1,CSVEVSGPYNEQFF,TGCAGCGTTGAAGTTAGCGGCCCCTACAATGAGCAGTTCTTC
TRBJ2-2,TRBD2,NA,TRBV2,CASSERDSGRASPGELFF,TGTGCCAGCAGCGAAAGAGATAGCGGGAGGGCCAGCCCCGGGGAGCTGTTTTTT
TRBJ2-2,NA,once,TRBV19,CASHRPQGYTGELFF,TGTGCCAGTCACAGGCCCCAGGGGTATACCGGGGAGCTGTTTTTT
TRBJ2-5,NA,NA,TRBV29-1,CSVEITGKWGETQYF,TGCAGCGTCGAGATTACAGGGAAATGGGGAGAGACCCAGTACTTC
TRBJ2-7,NA,NA,TRBV13,CASSLREAYEQYF,TGTGCCAGCAGCCTTAGGGAGGCCTACGAGCAGTACTTC
TRBJ2-7,NA,NA,TRBV27,CASSFGLEQYF,TGTGCCAGCAGTTTCGGACTCGAGCAGTACTTC
TRBJ1-2,TRBD1,NA,TRBV28,CASSLWTGLGYTF,TGTGCCAGCAGTTTATGGACAGGGCTTGGCTACACCTTC
TRBJ2-3,NA,NA,TRBV5-4,CASSLETAALDTQYF,TGTGCCAGCAGCTTGGAGACAGCGGCGCTGGATACGCAGTATTTT
TRBJ2-3,NA,NA,TRBV13,CASSLGGGGTDTQYF,TGTGCCAGCAGCTTAGGAGGAGGGGGGACAGATACGCAGTATTTT
TRBJ2-7,TRBD2,NA,TRBV6-5,CASALGLAGVEQYF,TGTGCCAGCGCCCTCGGACTAGCGGGAGTTGAGCAGTACTTC
TRBJ2-7,NA,NA,TRBV21-1,CASSTLKPVGTGNYEQYF,NA
TRBJ2-3,NA,NA,TRBV5-1,CASSLAPGTDTQYF,TGCGCCAGCAGCTTGGCCCCAGGGACAGATACGCAGTATTTT
TRBJ1-5,NA,few,TRBV28,CASRGWGNQPQHF,TGTGCCAGCAGGGGATGGGGCAATCAGCCCCAGCATTTT
TRBJ1-2,NA,NA,TRBV6-5,CASSYSKGVGYGYTF,TGTGCCAGCAGTTACTCGAAGGGGGTCGGGTATGGCTACACCTTC
TRBJ2-1,TRBD2,NA,TRBV6-6,CASSYSRLAHPNEQFF,TGTGCCAGCAGTTACTCGAGACTAGCGCACCCCAATGAGCAGTTCTTC
TRBJ2-7,TRBD2,NA,TRBV18,CASSPLAGVPEQYF,TGTGCCAGCTCACCGCTAGCGGGAGTTCCGGAGCAGTACTTC
TRBJ1-2,NA,NA,TRBV5-6,CASSLGTAPNYGYTF,TGTGCCAGCAGCTTGGGGACAGCTCCTAACTATGGCTACACCTTC
TRBJ2-3,NA,NA,TRBV10-2,CASSDPTRILTDTQYF,TGCGCCAGCAGTGACCCGACTAGGATTTTGACAGATACGCAGTATTTT
TRBJ1-2,NA,NA,TRBV5-4,CASSLVSDYGYTF,TGTGCCAGCAGCTTGGTATCGGACTATGGCTACACCTTC